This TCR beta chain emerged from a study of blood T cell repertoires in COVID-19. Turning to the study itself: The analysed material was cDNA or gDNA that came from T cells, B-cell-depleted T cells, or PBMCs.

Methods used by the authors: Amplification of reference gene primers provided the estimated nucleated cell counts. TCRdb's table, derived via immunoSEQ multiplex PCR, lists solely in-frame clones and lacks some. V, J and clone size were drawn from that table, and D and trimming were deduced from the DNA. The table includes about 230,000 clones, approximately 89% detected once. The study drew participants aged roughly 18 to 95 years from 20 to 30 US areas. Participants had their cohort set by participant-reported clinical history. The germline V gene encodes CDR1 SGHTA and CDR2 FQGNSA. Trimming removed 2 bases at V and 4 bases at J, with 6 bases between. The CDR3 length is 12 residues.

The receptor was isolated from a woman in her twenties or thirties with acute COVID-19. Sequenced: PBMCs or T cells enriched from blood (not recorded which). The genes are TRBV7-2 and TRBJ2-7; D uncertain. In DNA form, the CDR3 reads TGTGCCAGCAGCTTACGCGGTTACGAGCAGTACTTC. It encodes CASSLRGYEQYF.